Below, 5 T cell receptor beta chains from the same sample are listed, as sequenced in a study of blood T cell repertoires in COVID-19. Only in-frame clones appear in the TCRdb table, and some are missing; sequencing was by immunoSEQ multiplex PCR. The sample contains around 190,000 clones, 87% of which appear only once. Sequencing used PBMCs or T cells enriched from blood (not recorded which). The receptors were sampled from a young man with acute COVID-19.

In nucleotides, the CDR3 is TGTGCCAGCAGTTTAGGGAAATTACCGGACAGGGGGTGGGTCGCTAGCAATCAGCCCCAGCATTTT. Residues: CASSLGKLPDRGWVASNQPQHF. The genes are TRBV28 and TRBJ1-5, with 10 bases identical to TRBD1. The V gene's germline CDR1 is MDHEN and CDR2 SYDVKM. Unmatched junction bases numbered 19, after V lost 2 bases and J lost 0 bases. The CDR3 totals 22 residues.

The CDR3 nucleotides read TGCAGCGTTGAGGGGGAGGTTGGCTATGGCTACACCTTC. Protein: CSVEGEVGYGYTF. V usage is TRBV29-1 and J usage is TRBJ1-2; maybe TRBD1 (5 bases). Germline values: CDR1 SQVTM, CDR2 ANQGSEA. V was cut by 3 bases and J by 4 bases, with 12 bases left in between. This CDR3 contains 13 residues.

This clone was observed a few times. The V call is TRBV5-4, the J call TRBJ1-2; D gene uncertain. Trimming stripped 4 bases from V and 1 base from J, with 14 bases between. The CDR3 length is 15 residues. CDR1 is SGHNT, CDR2 YYREEE, per germline (reference sequence). The DNA for the CDR3 is TGTGCCAGCAGCCCTGAGGGCACTATTAACTATGGCTACACCTTC. This codes for CASSPEGTINYGYTF.

The chain joins TRBV25-1 to TRBJ1-2; D is perhaps TRBD1 (5 bases). Trimming pared 1 base from V and 8 bases from J, leaving 26 bases between. CDR3 size: 18 residues. The V gene's germline CDR1 is MGHDK and CDR2 SYGVNS. The CDR3 nucleotides are TGTGCCAGCAGTGAATGGGGAGGGACCCCCGGCGCTAAAGCGGGCTACACCTTC. This encodes CASSEWGGTPGAKAGYTF.

This chain links TRBV7-8 with TRBJ2-1; TRBD2 is a possible D gene (6 bases). This CDR3 spans 15 amino acids. V was pared by 2 bases and J by 2 bases, with 10 bases between. Germline-derived CDR1 and CDR2 are SGHVS and FQNEAQ. CDR3 nucleotide sequence: TGTGCCAGCAGCTTAATGGCGGGACCCTACAATGAGCAGTTCTTC. Its translation: CASSLMAGPYNEQFF. The full variable domain, with the rest looked up from reference TRBV7-8 and TRBJ2-1, is GAGVSQSPRYKVAKRGQDVALRCDPISGHVSLFWYQQALGQGPEFLTYFQNEAQLDKSGLPSDRFFAERPEGSVSTLKIQRTQQEDSAVYLCASSLMAGPYNEQFFGPGTRLTVL.